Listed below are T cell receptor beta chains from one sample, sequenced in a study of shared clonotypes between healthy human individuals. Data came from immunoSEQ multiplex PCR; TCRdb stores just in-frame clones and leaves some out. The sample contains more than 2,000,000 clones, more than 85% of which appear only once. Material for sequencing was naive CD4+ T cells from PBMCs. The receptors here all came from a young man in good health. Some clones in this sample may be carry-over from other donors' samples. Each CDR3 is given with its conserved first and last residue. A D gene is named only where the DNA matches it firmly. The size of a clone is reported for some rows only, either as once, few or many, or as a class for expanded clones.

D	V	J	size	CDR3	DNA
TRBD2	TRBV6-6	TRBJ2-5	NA	CASSGTSGRAETQYF	TGTGCCAGCAGCGGGACTAGCGGGAGGGCCGAGACCCAGTACTTC
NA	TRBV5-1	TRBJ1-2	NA	CASSLDEGSGYGYTF	TGCGCCAGCAGCTTGGACGAGGGGTCGGGCTATGGCTACACCTTC
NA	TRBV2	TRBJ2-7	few	CASSYTSYEQYF	TGTGCCAGCAGCTACACCTCCTACGAGCAGTACTTC
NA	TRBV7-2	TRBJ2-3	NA	CASSLFSLEADTQYF	TGTGCCAGCAGCTTATTCTCGCTAGAGGCAGATACGCAGTATTTT
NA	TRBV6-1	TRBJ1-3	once	CASGWVSGNTIYF	TGTGCCAGCGGTTGGGTCTCTGGAAACACCATATATTTT
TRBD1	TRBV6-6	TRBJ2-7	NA	CASSYKTGGGEQYF	TGTGCCAGCAGTTACAAGACAGGGGGGGGCGAGCAGTACTTC
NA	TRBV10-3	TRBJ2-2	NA	CAISEVRGNTGELFF	TGTGCCATCAGTGAGGTGCGGGGGAACACCGGGGAGCTGTTTTTT
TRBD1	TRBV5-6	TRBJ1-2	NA	CASSPGTGALNYGYTF	TGTGCCAGCAGCCCCGGGACAGGGGCCCTTAACTATGGCTACACCTTC
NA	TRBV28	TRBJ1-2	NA	CASRTDLTNYGYTF	TGTGCCAGCCGGACTGACTTAACTAACTATGGCTACACCTTC
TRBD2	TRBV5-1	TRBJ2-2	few	CASSLAPLAGGVAGELFF	TGCGCCAGCAGCTTGGCCCCCTTGGCGGGAGGTGTCGCCGGGGAGCTGTTTTTT
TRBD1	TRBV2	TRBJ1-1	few	CASNRGQGRGNTEAFF	TGTGCCAGCAATCGGGGACAGGGGAGAGGAAACACTGAAGCTTTCTTT
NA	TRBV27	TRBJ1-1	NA	CASSLSQTAGAHEAFF	TGTGCCAGCAGTTTATCCCAGACCGCGGGAGCCCATGAAGCTTTCTTT
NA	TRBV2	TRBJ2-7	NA	CASKKEEVLRGQYF	TGTGCCAGCAAAAAGGAGGAGGTTTTAAGGGGGCAGTACTTC
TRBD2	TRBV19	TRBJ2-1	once	CASRMGGSVSYNEQFF	TGTGCCAGTCGGATGGGCGGGAGTGTTTCCTACAATGAGCAGTTCTTC
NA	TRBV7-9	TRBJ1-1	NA	CASSSSGNTEAFF	TGTGCCAGCAGCTCGTCGGGAAATACTGAAGCTTTCTTT
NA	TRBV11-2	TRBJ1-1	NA	CASSLTTGTEAFF	TGTGCCAGCAGCTTGACGACGGGCACTGAAGCTTTCTTT
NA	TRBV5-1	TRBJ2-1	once	CASSLSLGGNNEQFF	TGCGCCAGCAGCTTAAGCTTAGGGGGTAACAATGAGCAGTTCTTC
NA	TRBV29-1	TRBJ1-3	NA	CSVGQGHGNTIYF	TGCAGCGTTGGCCAGGGACACGGGAACACCATATATTTT
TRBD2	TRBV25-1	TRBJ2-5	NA	CASSEFSVTSGMKETQYF	TGTGCCAGCAGTGAATTCTCTGTGACTAGCGGGATGAAAGAGACCCAGTACTTC
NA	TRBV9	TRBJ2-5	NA	CASSYGTPPETQYF	TGTGCCAGCAGCTACGGGACTCCCCCTGAGACCCAGTACTTC
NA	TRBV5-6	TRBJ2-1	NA	CASSLRLSSYNEQFF	TGTGCCAGCAGCTTAAGGTTAAGCTCCTACAATGAGCAGTTCTTC
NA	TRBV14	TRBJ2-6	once	CASSLGPGANVLTF	TGTGCCAGCAGCCTGGGGCCTGGGGCCAACGTCCTGACTTTC
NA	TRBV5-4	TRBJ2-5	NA	CASSWRAGGETQYF	TGTGCCAGCAGCTGGCGGGCCGGGGGAGAGACCCAGTACTTC
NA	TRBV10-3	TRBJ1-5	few	CAISGTQGRDNQPQHF	TGTGCCATCAGTGGAACTCAGGGTCGGGACAATCAGCCCCAGCATTTT
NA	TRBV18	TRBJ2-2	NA	CASSPDGGNTGELFF	TGTGCCAGCTCACCGGACGGGGGGAACACCGGGGAGCTGTTTTTT
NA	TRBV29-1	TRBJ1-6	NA	CSVSTSYNSPLHF	TGCAGCGTTAGTACCTCCTATAATTCACCCCTCCACTTT
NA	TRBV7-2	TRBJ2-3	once	CASSLASATDTQYF	TGTGCCAGCAGCTTAGCTAGCGCAACAGATACGCAGTATTTT
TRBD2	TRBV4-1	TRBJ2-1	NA	CASSQGREGSREQFF	TGCGCCAGCAGCCAAGGGCGGGAGGGCTCCAGGGAGCAGTTCTTC
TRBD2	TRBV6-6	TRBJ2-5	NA	CASGLAGTYQETQYF	TGTGCCAGCGGATTAGCGGGGACCTACCAAGAGACCCAGTACTTC
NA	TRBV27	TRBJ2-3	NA	CASSFRGLYTDTQYF	TGTGCCAGCAGTTTTCGGGGGCTATACACAGATACGCAGTATTTT
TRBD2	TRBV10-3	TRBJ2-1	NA	CAIPKSRTRDEQFF	TGTGCCATCCCCAAATCCCGGACTAGGGATGAGCAGTTCTTC
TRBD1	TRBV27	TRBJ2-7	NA	CASNSRQGVDEQYF	TGTGCCAGCAACTCGAGACAGGGGGTGGACGAGCAGTACTTC
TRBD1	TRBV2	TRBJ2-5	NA	CASAGTGGQETQYF	TGTGCCAGCGCGGGGACAGGGGGGCAAGAGACCCAGTACTTC
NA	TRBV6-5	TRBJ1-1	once	CASSYSESTEAFF	TGTGCCAGCAGTTACTCGGAAAGCACTGAAGCTTTCTTT
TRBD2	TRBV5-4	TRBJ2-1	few	CASSRTSGNNEQFF	TGTGCCAGCAGTCGGACTAGCGGGAACAATGAGCAGTTCTTC
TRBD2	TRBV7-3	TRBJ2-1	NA	CASSSGTSGSSEQFF	TGTGCCAGCAGCTCCGGGACTAGCGGGAGTAGTGAGCAGTTCTTC
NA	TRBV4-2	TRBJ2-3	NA	CASSQDHTEAQYF	TGTGCCAGCAGCCAAGACCACACGGAGGCGCAGTATTTT
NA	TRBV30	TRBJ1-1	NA	CACRRGGRWNTEAFF	TGTGCCTGCAGGAGGGGTGGACGGTGGAACACTGAAGCTTTCTTT
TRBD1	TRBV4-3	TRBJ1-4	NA	CASSLSPSGTGGADEKLFF	TGCGCCAGCAGCCTGTCCCCCTCTGGGACAGGGGGCGCAGATGAAAAACTGTTTTTT
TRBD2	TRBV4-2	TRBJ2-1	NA	CASSQEPLAGTYNEQFF	TGTGCCAGCAGCCAAGAACCCCTAGCGGGGACCTACAATGAGCAGTTCTTC
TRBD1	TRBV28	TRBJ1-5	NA	CASSQTGSRQPQHF	TGTGCCAGCAGCCAGACAGGGTCGAGACAGCCCCAGCATTTT
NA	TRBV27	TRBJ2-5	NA	CASSSRPLTYQETQYF	TGTGCCAGCAGTTCCCGCCCCCTGACGTACCAAGAGACCCAGTACTTC
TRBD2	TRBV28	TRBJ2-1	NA	CASSFPTYSREGMDEQFF	TGTGCCAGCAGTTTCCCGACGTATTCGCGGGAGGGCATGGATGAGCAGTTCTTC
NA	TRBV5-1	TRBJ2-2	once	CASMAGSTGELFF	TGCGCCAGCATGGCCGGGAGCACCGGGGAGCTGTTTTTT
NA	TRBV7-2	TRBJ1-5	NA	CASSLSGAGNQPQHF	TGTGCCAGCAGCTTATCAGGGGCTGGTAATCAGCCCCAGCATTTT
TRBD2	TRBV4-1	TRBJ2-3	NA	CASSLMGLAGGPVTQYF	TGCGCCAGCAGCCTTATGGGACTAGCGGGAGGGCCTGTTACGCAGTATTTT
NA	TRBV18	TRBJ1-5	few	CASSPNPPGTTQPQHF	TGTGCCAGCTCACCAAATCCGCCAGGGACTACACAGCCCCAGCATTTT
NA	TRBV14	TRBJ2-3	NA	CASSLYSVGGHTDTQYF	TGTGCCAGCAGCCTCTATTCCGTGGGGGGACACACAGATACGCAGTATTTT
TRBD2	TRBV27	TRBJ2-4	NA	CASSLNLAGGPMIWYF	TGTGCCAGCAGTCTAAACTTAGCGGGAGGGCCGATGATTTGGTACTTC
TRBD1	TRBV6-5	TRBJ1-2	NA	CASSGQVNYGYTF	TGTGCCAGCAGCGGACAGGTTAACTATGGCTACACCTTC
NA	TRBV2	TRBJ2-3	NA	CASSEAERFTDTQYF	TGTGCCAGCAGTGAAGCTGAGCGGTTCACAGATACGCAGTATTTT
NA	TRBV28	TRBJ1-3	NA	CASSLSRGSGNTIYF	TGTGCCAGCAGTTTATCTCGGGGTTCTGGAAACACCATATATTTT
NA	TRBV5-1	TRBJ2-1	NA	CASSLGGTDFEQFF	TGCGCCAGCAGCTTGGGCGGGACGGACTTTGAGCAGTTCTTC
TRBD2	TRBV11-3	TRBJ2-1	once	CASSREAGVKRNEQFF	TGTGCCAGCAGCCGAGAAGCGGGAGTAAAGCGGAATGAGCAGTTCTTC